The 15 T cell receptor beta chains in this list originate from one sample, sequenced in a study of blood T cell repertoires in COVID-19. Data came from immunoSEQ multiplex PCR; TCRdb stores just in-frame clones and leaves some out. The sample lists approximately 54,000 clones; about 87% were seen once. What was sequenced was peripheral blood. These receptors all come from a man aged 45-60 years with acute or convalescent COVID-19.

Note on this clone: Other nucleotide sequences from this sample produce the same CDR3. The gene calls are TRBV12-3 or TRBV12-4 and TRBJ2-3; tentatively, D is TRBD1 (6 bases). V was clipped by 7 bases and J by 4 bases, with 12 bases between them. This CDR3 spans 13 amino acids. CDR3 amino acids: CASTIQGADTQYF. For the CDR3, the DNA is TGTGCCAGCACGATACAGGGCGCAGATACGCAGTATTTT.

This clone was recorded once. This chain joins TRBV12-5 and TRBJ2-7, with 8 bases that match TRBD2. The ends lost 3 bases at V and 7 bases at J; junction bases unmatched: 5. The CDR3 has 13 residues. From germline, CDR1 is LGHNT and CDR2 FRNRAP. CDR3 in amino acids: CASGLTRGGEQYF. Here the CDR3 DNA reads TGTGCTAGTGGTTTAACACGGGGGGGTGAGCAGTACTTC.

V and J are TRBV6-6 and TRBJ2-5; 9 bases align to TRBD1. CDR1 is MNHNY and CDR2 is SVGAGI in the germline V gene (reference sequence). CDR3 length equals 16 residues. The V segment lost 7 bases and the J segment 4 bases; nucleotides outside the gene matches: 13. The CDR3 region has the DNA TGTGCCAGCAACTCCGGAGGACAGGGGAGTCGAGAGACCCAGTACTTC. Translated, it gives CASNSGGQGSRETQYF.

The chain joins TRBV28 to TRBJ2-7; tentatively, D is TRBD1 (5 bases). Germline V lookup: CDR1 MDHEN, CDR2 SYDVKM. The germline V and J ends were trimmed by 4 bases and 2 bases, with 21 bases remaining between them. This CDR3 contains 17 residues. DNA of the CDR3: TGTGCCAGCAGTTCCCCAGGGCAGGGTAAAAAAACCTACGAGCAGTACTTC. The encoded protein is CASSSPGQGKKTYEQYF.

The rearrangement joins TRBV28 to TRBJ1-1; D is undetermined. The length of the CDR3 is 14 residues. Per germline, CDR1 MDHEN and CDR2 SYDVKM. V was pared by 3 bases and J by 2 bases, with 10 bases between. CDR3 coding DNA: TGTGCCAGCAGTTTTACAACAGCAAACACTGAAGCTTTCTTT. This translates into CASSFTTANTEAFF.

The chain links TRBV12-3 or TRBV12-4 to TRBJ2-7, with TRBD1 matching 7 bases. The CDR3 contains 13 residues. Losses at the gene ends were 6 bases for V and 1 base for J; bases not matched to a gene: 3. This CDR3 is CASRQGPSYEQYF. The CDR3 DNA is TGTGCCAGCAGACAGGGGCCTTCCTACGAGCAGTACTTC.

The chain carries TRBV5-5 and TRBJ2-7; D call uncertain. The germline V gene has CDR1 SGHKS and CDR2 YYEKEE (reference sequence). Deletions cut 0 bases from V and 3 bases from J, with 10 bases between. This CDR3 is built from 14 residues. CDR3 protein: CASSLAWQNYEQYF. CDR3 nucleotides: TGTGCCAGCAGCTTGGCGTGGCAGAACTACGAGCAGTACTTC.

The count of this clone is one. The chain couples TRBV24-1 to TRBJ2-7, with D possibly TRBD1 on 5 matching bases. V lost 5 bases to trimming and J lost 2 bases, with 9 bases between them. This CDR3 has 13 amino acids. CDR1 KGHDR and CDR2 SFDVKD come from the germline V gene. The CDR3 spells CATSGPTAYEQYF. CDR3 DNA: TGTGCCACCAGTGGCCCGACAGCCTACGAGCAGTACTTC.

The chain has TRBV5-4 and TRBJ2-1; 11 positions agree with TRBD1. Germline CDR1 SGHNT, CDR2 YYREEE (reference sequence). Unmatched junction bases numbered 10, after V lost 4 bases and J lost 7 bases. This CDR3 contains 16 residues. The chain's CDR3 is CASSDRTGGAVNEQFF. CDR3 nucleotide sequence: TGTGCCAGCAGCGATCGGACAGGGGGCGCGGTTAATGAGCAGTTCTTC.

The rearrangement links TRBV7-8 to TRBJ2-1, with D possibly TRBD1 on 6 matching bases. This CDR3 spans 15 amino acids. Germline loops: CDR1 SGHVS, CDR2 FQNEAQ. The V end was cut by 2 bases, the J end by 4 bases, with 12 bases between. The CDR3, as DNA: TGTGCCAGCAGCTTACAACTCCAGGGGTACAATGAGCAGTTCTTC. Protein: CASSLQLQGYNEQFF. The complete variable domain, with remaining parts taken from reference TRBV7-8 and TRBJ2-1, reads GAGVSQSPRYKVAKRGQDVALRCDPISGHVSLFWYQQALGQGPEFLTYFQNEAQLDKSGLPSDRFFAERPEGSVSTLKIQRTQQEDSAVYLCASSLQLQGYNEQFFGPGTRLTVL.

The chain recombines TRBV5-1 with TRBJ2-1; no reliable D call. Per germline, CDR1 SGHRS and CDR2 YFSETQ. V was clipped by 0 bases and J by 0 bases, with 10 bases between them. The CDR3 runs 16 residues. In DNA form, the CDR3 reads TGCGCCAGCAGCTTGGTAAGGAGTGGCTCCTACAATGAGCAGTTCTTC. Residues: CASSLVRSGSYNEQFF.

This clone was picked up one time. DNA for the CDR3: TGTGCCAGCAGTTTACCCCTAGCCTACAATGAGCAGTTCTTC. Translation gives CASSLPLAYNEQFF. The chain recombines TRBV28 with TRBJ2-1, with unresolved D. The germline V and J ends were trimmed by 2 bases and 2 bases, with 7 bases remaining between them. Looked up from germline, CDR1 is MDHEN and CDR2 is SYDVKM. This CDR3 contains 14 residues. Filled out from reference TRBV28 and TRBJ2-1, the complete variable domain reads DVKVTQSSRYLVKRTGEKVFLECVQDMDHENMFWYRQDPGLGLRLIYFSYDVKMKEKGDIPEGYSVSREKKERFSLILESASTNQTSMYLCASSLPLAYNEQFFGPGTRLTVL.

CDR3 sequence: CASSLGTAGGYTF. Written as DNA, the CDR3 is TGTGCCAGCAGCTTAGGGACAGCCGGTGGCTACACCTTC. J is TRBJ1-2 and V is TRBV5-5; 7 bases align to TRBD1. The CDR3 extends over 13 amino acids. Germline-derived CDR1 and CDR2 are SGHKS and YYEKEE (reference sequence). V lost 2 bases to trimming and J lost 7 bases; unmatched junction nucleotides: 5.

This chain links TRBV7-3 with TRBJ1-5, with a tentative D call TRBD1 (5 bases). The germline CDR1 and CDR2 sequences are SGHTA and FQGTGA. The CDR3 spans 17 residues. V lost 5 bases and J lost 1, with 18 bases in between. CDR3 coding DNA: TGTGCCAGCAGCCTACAAAGTGCCAGGGTAAGCAATCAGCCCCAGCATTTT. Amino acids: CASSLQSARVSNQPQHF.

In its sample, this clone was seen a few times. The chain combines TRBV6-2 or TRBV6-3 with TRBJ2-1; 7 bases are a match to TRBD2. Per germline, CDR1 MNHEY and CDR2 SVGEGT. This CDR3 spans 14 amino acids. The trim removed 6 bases at V and 7 bases at J, leaving 9 bases unmatched. The CDR3 DNA is TGTGCCAGCAGCCTCGGACTAGGAGGGAATGAGCAGTTCTTC. It encodes CASSLGLGGNEQFF.